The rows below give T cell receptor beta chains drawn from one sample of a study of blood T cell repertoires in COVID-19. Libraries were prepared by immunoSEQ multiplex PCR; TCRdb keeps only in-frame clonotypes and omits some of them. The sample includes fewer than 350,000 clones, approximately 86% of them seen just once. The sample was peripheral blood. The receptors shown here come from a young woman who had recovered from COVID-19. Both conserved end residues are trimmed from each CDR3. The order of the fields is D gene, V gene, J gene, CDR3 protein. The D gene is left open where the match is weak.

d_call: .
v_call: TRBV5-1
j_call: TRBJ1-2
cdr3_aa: ASRPTGNYGYT

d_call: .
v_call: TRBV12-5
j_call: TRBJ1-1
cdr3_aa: ASGLDTVSVPGDSF

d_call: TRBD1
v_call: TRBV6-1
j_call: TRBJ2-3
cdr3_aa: ASSESDRSTDTQY

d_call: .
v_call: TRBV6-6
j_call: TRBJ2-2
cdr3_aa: ASVGGVNTGELF

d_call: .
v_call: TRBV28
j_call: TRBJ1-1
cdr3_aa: ASTVKWAPMTEAF

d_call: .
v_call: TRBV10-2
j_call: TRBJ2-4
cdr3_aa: ASSESGLFGLDIQY

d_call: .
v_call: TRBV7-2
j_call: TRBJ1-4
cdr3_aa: ASSLRGTNANEKLF

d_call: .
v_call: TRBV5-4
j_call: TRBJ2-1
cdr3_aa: ASSRDTYNEQF

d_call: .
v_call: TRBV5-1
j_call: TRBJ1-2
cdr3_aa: ASSLDVQVGGYT

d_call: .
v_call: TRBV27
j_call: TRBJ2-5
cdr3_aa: ASSSRQGQETQY

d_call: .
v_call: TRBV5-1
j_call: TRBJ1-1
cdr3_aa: ASSLGEPPAF

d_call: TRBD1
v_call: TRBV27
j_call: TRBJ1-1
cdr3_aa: ASRTQGASTEAF

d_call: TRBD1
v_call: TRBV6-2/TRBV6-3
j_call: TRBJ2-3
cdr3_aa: ASSYSVRDSTFGTDTQY

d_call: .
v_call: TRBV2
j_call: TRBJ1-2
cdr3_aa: ASSEAILGLDPGYYGYT

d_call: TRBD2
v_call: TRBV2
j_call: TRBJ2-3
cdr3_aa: ASNVGLAGVDTQY

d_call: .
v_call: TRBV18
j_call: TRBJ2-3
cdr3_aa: ASSPPGTGTDTQY

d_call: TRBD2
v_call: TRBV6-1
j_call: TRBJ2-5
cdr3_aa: ASSELSSGTSRRETQY

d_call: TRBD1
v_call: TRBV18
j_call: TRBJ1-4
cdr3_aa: ASSPGTGFNEKLF

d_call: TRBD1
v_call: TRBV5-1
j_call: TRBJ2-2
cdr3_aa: ASGQGFTGELF

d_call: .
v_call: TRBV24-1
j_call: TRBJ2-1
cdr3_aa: ATSDPGGVNEQF

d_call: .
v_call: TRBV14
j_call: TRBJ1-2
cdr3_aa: ASSPRRGDGYT

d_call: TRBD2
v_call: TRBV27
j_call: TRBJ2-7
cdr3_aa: ASSSGQDRAGGEY

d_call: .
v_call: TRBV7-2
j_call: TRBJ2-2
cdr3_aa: AQRTAANTGELF

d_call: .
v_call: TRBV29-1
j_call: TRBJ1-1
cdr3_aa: SALIPEAF

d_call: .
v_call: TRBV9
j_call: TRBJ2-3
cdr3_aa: ASSVGGSGTQY

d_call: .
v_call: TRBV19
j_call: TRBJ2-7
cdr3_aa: ASSLPGNEQY